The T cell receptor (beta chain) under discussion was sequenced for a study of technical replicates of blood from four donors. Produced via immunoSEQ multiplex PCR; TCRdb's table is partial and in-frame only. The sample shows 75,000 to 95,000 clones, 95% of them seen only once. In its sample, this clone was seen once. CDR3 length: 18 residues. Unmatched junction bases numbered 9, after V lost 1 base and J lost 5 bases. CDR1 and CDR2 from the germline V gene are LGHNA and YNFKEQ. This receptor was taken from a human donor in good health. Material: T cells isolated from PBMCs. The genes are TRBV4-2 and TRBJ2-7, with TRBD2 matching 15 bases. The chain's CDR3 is CASSQGAGLAGGLHEQYF. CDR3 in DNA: TGTGCCAGCAGCCAAGGCGCGGGACTAGCGGGGGGCCTCCACGAGCAGTACTTC.